Shown below are 23 T cell receptor beta chains from a single sample sequenced in a study of blood T cell repertoires in COVID-19. Method: immunoSEQ multiplex PCR; TCRdb's copy keeps in-frame clones and lacks some. The sample records under 300,000 clones, approximately 82% being singletons. Sequencing was carried out using peripheral blood. The receptors were sampled from a woman of 80 years or more with active or convalescent COVID-19.

The chain uses TRBV24-1 and TRBJ2-1; 12 nucleotides match TRBD2. The V and J ends lost 0 bases and 4 bases, in that order; junction bases with no gene match: 3. This CDR3 is built from 17 residues. CDR1 is KGHDR and CDR2 is SFDVKD in the germline V gene. The DNA of the CDR3 is TGTGCCACCAGTGATTTGGGGCTAGCGGGGGGGTACAATGAGCAGTTCTTC. Amino acid sequence: CATSDLGLAGGYNEQFF.

Here the CDR3 reads CASSIDLDEQFF. The DNA for the CDR3 is TGTGCCAGTAGTATAGATTTAGATGAGCAGTTCTTC. The chain combines TRBV19 with TRBJ2-1; no reliable D call. The CDR3 consists of 12 residues. CDR1 is LNHDA and CDR2 is SQIVND in the germline V gene (reference sequence). V was cut by 0 bases and J by 8 bases, with 5 bases left in between.

J is TRBJ1-2 and V is TRBV3-1 (or the pseudogene TRBV3-2); TRBD1 matches at 7 bases. Germline CDR1 reads LGHDT; CDR2 reads YNNKEL (reference sequence). This CDR3 has 15 residues. Germline trimming cut 0 bases from V and 5 bases from J; bases unmatched to any gene: 6. The CDR3 sequence is CASSQESTGSYGYTF. The CDR3 DNA is TGTGCCAGCAGCCAAGAGTCGACAGGGAGTTATGGCTACACCTTC.

The chain combines TRBV29-1 with TRBJ2-7; 9 bases are a match to TRBD1. Germline V gene data show CDR1 as SQVTM and CDR2 as ANQGSEA. The CDR3 runs 15 residues. CDR3 protein: CSAGTGNTWTGEQYF. The CDR3 DNA follows: TGCAGTGCCGGGACAGGGAATACCTGGACGGGCGAGCAGTACTTC.

The gene calls are TRBV28 and TRBJ2-2; tentative D call: TRBD1 (5 bases). The CDR3 loop spans 12 amino acids. CDR1 is MDHEN and CDR2 is SYDVKM in the germline V gene. V was cut by 11 bases and J by 1 base, with 8 bases left in between. CDR3 protein: CAGRGNTGELFF. In DNA form, the CDR3 reads TGTGCCGGTAGGGGGAACACCGGGGAGCTGTTTTTT.

The rearrangement links TRBV5-1 to TRBJ2-1; D call uncertain. The germline gives CDR1 SGHRS, CDR2 YFSETQ. This CDR3 region has 14 residues. V lost 0 bases, J lost 5 bases, and 9 bases lay in between. In nucleotides, the CDR3 is TGCGCCAGCAGCTTGGTTTCCACGGACAATGAGCAGTTCTTC. This gives the protein CASSLVSTDNEQFF.

V usage is TRBV5-4 and J usage is TRBJ2-5; D not resolved. CDR1 and CDR2 from the germline V gene are SGHNT and YYREEE (reference sequence). This CDR3 has 13 amino acids. Trimming left V 3 bases short and J 5 bases short, with 11 bases between. CDR3 coding DNA: TGTGCCAGCAGCTCGTATGAGGAGGAGACCCAGTACTTC. Amino acids: CASSSYEEETQYF. The full variable domain, rest sourced from reference TRBV5-4 and TRBJ2-5, is ETGVTQSPTHLIKTRGQQVTLRCSSQSGHNTVSWYQQALGQGPQFIFQYYREEENGRGNFPPRFSGLQFPNYSSELNVNALELDDSALYLCASSSYEEETQYFGPGTRLLVL.

The V gene is TRBV19, the J gene TRBJ1-1; D is possibly TRBD1 (5 bases). The CDR3 runs to 15 residues. Deletions cut 6 bases from V and 0 bases from J, with 14 bases between. Germline CDR1 and CDR2: LNHDA and SQIVND (reference sequence). The CDR3 spells CASSLVGGVNTEAFF. DNA for the CDR3: TGTGCCAGTAGCTTGGTGGGGGGTGTGAACACTGAAGCTTTCTTT.

This chain connects TRBV28 to TRBJ1-5, with D uncertain. The germline gives CDR1 MDHEN, CDR2 SYDVKM. Trimming left V 3 bases short and J 7 bases short, with 13 bases between. This CDR3 spans 14 amino acids. The chain's CDR3 is CASSLGPSEQPQHF. For the CDR3, the DNA is TGTGCCAGCAGTTTGGGTCCAAGCGAGCAGCCCCAGCATTTT.

This clone has just a few counts. This chain connects TRBV3-1 (or the pseudogene TRBV3-2) to TRBJ1-1; TRBD1 is a possible D gene (6 bases). From germline, CDR1 is LGHDT and CDR2 YNNKEL (reference sequence). Trimming took off 6 bases at V and 1 base at J, with 12 bases between the two ends. The CDR3 runs 14 residues. The CDR3 DNA is TGTGCCAGCAGGAAGGGGGTTGGGAACACTGAAGCTTTCTTT. Its protein is CASRKGVGNTEAFF.

V is TRBV27 and J is TRBJ1-2, with TRBD1 matching over 8 bases. CDR3 length: 12 residues. J was trimmed by 8 bases and V by 5 bases; bases with no gene match: 4. Per germline, CDR1 MNHEY and CDR2 SMNVEV (reference sequence). The CDR3 loop is CASSTGGRGYTF. The CDR3 DNA sequence: TGTGCCAGCAGTACAGGGGGTAGGGGCTACACCTTC.

The J gene is TRBJ1-5, the V gene TRBV28, with D hard to call. Germline loops: CDR1 MDHEN, CDR2 SYDVKM. The CDR3 is made up of 17 amino acids. Deletions cut 7 bases from V and 0 bases from J, with 19 bases between. CDR3 region: CASTLPAGGSSNQPQHF. CDR3 nucleotide sequence: TGTGCCAGCACCCTCCCTGCAGGAGGGAGTAGCAATCAGCCCCAGCATTTT.

The J gene is TRBJ2-1, the V gene TRBV6-5, with 12 bases matching TRBD2. The V gene end was trimmed by 8 bases and the J gene end by 10 bases; junction bases not matched to a gene: 12. Germline V gives CDR1 MNHEY, CDR2 SVGAGI. This CDR3 spans 15 amino acids. CDR3 in amino acids: CASGETSGGVGEQFF. The CDR3 nucleotides are TGTGCCAGCGGCGAGACTAGCGGGGGTGTAGGGGAGCAGTTCTTC.

This chain joins TRBV5-1 and TRBJ1-4, with 9 bases identical to TRBD1. Per germline, CDR1 SGHRS and CDR2 YFSETQ. Trimming took 2 bases from V and 6 from J; bases not matched to a gene: 5. The CDR3 covers 15 residues. The CDR3 region has the DNA TGCGCCAGCAGCTTATCAACAGGGGGCGATGAAAAACTGTTTTTT. Translating gives CASSLSTGGDEKLFF.

Here the CDR3 reads CASSPRGLNYGYTF. The CDR3, as DNA: TGTGCCAGCAGTCCGAGGGGACTTAACTATGGCTACACCTTC. This rearrangement joins TRBV27 to TRBJ1-2; D is perhaps TRBD1 (5 bases). V lost 5 bases to trimming and J lost 1 base, with 11 bases between them. The CDR3 contains 14 residues. Germline V gene lookup returns CDR1 MNHEY and CDR2 SMNVEV (reference sequence).

The chain joins TRBV30 to TRBJ1-5; D gene ambiguous. The ends were cut back, 0 bases at V and 6 bases at J, with 12 bases in the middle. Germline-derived CDR1 and CDR2 are GTSNPN and SVGIG (reference sequence). This CDR3 region has 14 residues. CDR3 nucleotides: TGTGCCTGGAGTGTTGGAGGGTTCGGTCAGCCCCAGCATTTT. Protein sequence: CAWSVGGFGQPQHF.

About this clone itself: Other DNA sequences in the same sample also yield this CDR3. V gene TRBV5-1 combines with J gene TRBJ2-1; tentatively, D is TRBD2 (5 bases). The CDR3 is 15 residues long. Trimming stripped 0 bases from V and 2 bases from J, with 9 bases between. CDR1 and CDR2 (germline): SGHRS, YFSETQ. CDR3 region: CASSLVGEPYNEQFF. The CDR3 DNA is TGCGCCAGCAGCTTGGTTGGGGAGCCCTACAATGAGCAGTTCTTC.

This clone was observed a handful of times. The V and J genes are TRBV6-1 and TRBJ1-5; 10 nucleotides align to TRBD1. V dropped 2 bases and J dropped 5; count of bases not matched to a gene: 3. The CDR3 is made up of 15 amino acids. Germline V gene data show CDR1 as MNHNS and CDR2 as SASEGT. As DNA, the CDR3 is TGTGCCAGCAGTGAATCGGGACAGGGGTATCAGCCCCAGCATTTT. It codes for CASSESGQGYQPQHF.

The V gene is TRBV4-1, the J gene TRBJ1-3; 8 bases are a match to TRBD1. Germline-derived CDR1 and CDR2 are MGHRA and YSYEKL. V lost 0 bases, J lost 5 bases, and 9 bases stayed unmatched. This CDR3 region has 17 residues. The CDR3: CASSQEFNGQGRNTIYF. The CDR3 DNA reads as TGCGCCAGCAGCCAAGAATTTAATGGACAGGGAAGAAACACCATATATTTT.

V usage is TRBV5-1 and J usage is TRBJ2-7; TRBD1 aligns across 7 bases. The CDR3 runs 14 residues. V shed 0 bases, J shed 2 bases, and the junction held 2 bases outside the gene matches. Germline-derived CDR1 and CDR2 are SGHRS and YFSETQ. The CDR3 is CASSLGTGAYEQYF. For the CDR3, the DNA is TGCGCCAGCAGCTTGGGGACAGGCGCCTACGAGCAGTACTTC.

The chain joins TRBV6-5 to TRBJ2-2, with D possibly matching TRBD1 (6 bases). V was shortened by 10 bases and J by 4 bases, with 13 bases between the two germline ends. This CDR3 spans 13 amino acids. Germline CDR1 reads MNHEY; CDR2 reads SVGAGI. CDR3 bases: TGTGCCACCCGACAGGAGACCACCGGGGAGCTGTTTTTT. This sequence encodes CATRQETTGELFF.

The V and J genes are TRBV29-1 and TRBJ1-2; D call uncertain. Germline assignment: CDR1 SQVTM and CDR2 ANQGSEA. This CDR3 spans 12 amino acids. V lost 6 bases and J 8 bases, leaving 16 bases between the germline ends. In DNA form, the CDR3 reads TGCAGCGTAGGCCGCAGAAGCGGGGGCTACACCTTC. This gives the protein CSVGRRSGGYTF.

This chain links TRBV27 with TRBJ2-5, with D unresolved. CDR1 and CDR2 from the germline V gene are MNHEY and SMNVEV (reference sequence). The CDR3 contains 16 residues. Trimming removed 2 bases from V and 5 bases from J, with 18 bases in between. Here the CDR3 DNA reads TGTGCCAGCAGTTTAAAGCCCGAGGTACGGGTGGAGACCCAGTACTTC. It is translated as CASSLKPEVRVETQYF.